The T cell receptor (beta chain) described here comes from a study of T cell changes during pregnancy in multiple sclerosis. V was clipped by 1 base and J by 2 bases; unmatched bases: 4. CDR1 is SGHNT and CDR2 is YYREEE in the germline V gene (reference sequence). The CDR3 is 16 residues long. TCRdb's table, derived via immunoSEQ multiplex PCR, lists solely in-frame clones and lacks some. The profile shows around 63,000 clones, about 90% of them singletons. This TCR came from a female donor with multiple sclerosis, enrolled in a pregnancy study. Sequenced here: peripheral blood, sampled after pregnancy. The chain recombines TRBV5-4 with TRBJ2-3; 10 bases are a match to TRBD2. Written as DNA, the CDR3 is TGTGCCAGCAGCTTGCGGCTAGCGGGAGTCACAGATACGCAGTATTTT. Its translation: CASSLRLAGVTDTQYF.